The T cell receptor (beta chain) under discussion was sequenced for a study of cytomegalovirus exposure and HLA in healthy donors. Study information: About 79% of 300 to 450 genotyped donors fell in the Caucasian-associated ancestry cluster.

Trimming took 4 bases from V and 7 from J, leaving 12 bases between them. Looked up from germline, CDR1 is SGHRS and CDR2 is YFSETQ. The CDR3 runs 12 residues. The PCR was carried out with 60 Vbeta primers and 13 Jbeta primers. The data were produced by immunoSEQ multiplex PCR, yet TCRdb's version contains in-frame clones alone and is incomplete. This table has approximately 99,000 clones, 73% appearing once. V is TRBV5-1 and J is TRBJ2-7; perhaps TRBD2 as D (5 bases). The receptor's source is a man aged 35 to 55 in good health and CMV-seronegative. The sequenced sample was PBMCs. CDR3 coding DNA: TGCGCCAGCAGCCTTGACTACTCTGAGCAGTACTTC. This gives the protein CASSLDYSEQYF.